This TCR beta chain was obtained from a study of blood T cell repertoires in COVID-19. This clone was seen only a few times. Other DNA variants within this sample encode the same CDR3. CDR1 is LNHNV, CDR2 YYDKDF, per germline (reference sequence). This CDR3 spans 14 amino acids. V dropped 5 bases and J dropped 4 bases, with 14 bases sitting between them. Measured with immunoSEQ multiplex PCR; TCRdb has only the in-frame clones, and not every one. The data hold about 110,000 clones, with over 65% observed a single time. V gene TRBV15 combines with J gene TRBJ1-2, with D uncertain. This clonotype originated in a woman aged 55-75 years with acute or convalescent COVID-19. Source material: peripheral blood. Here the CDR3 reads CATSPPGSFYGYTF. For the CDR3, the DNA is TGTGCCACCAGCCCCCCGGGGAGCTTCTATGGCTACACCTTC.